The rows below give T cell receptor beta chains drawn from one sample of a study of beta chain features in type 1 diabetes. Generated by immunoSEQ multiplex PCR, the TCRdb table keeps only in-frame clones and is missing some. The top ten clones hold roughly 0.046% of a sample with roughly 450,000 clones, 11% of them seen once. Sequenced material: naive CD4+ T cells from blood. Receptors originate from a woman between 18 and 30 years old in good health. Each CDR3 is given with its conserved first and last residue. A D gene is named only where the DNA matches it firmly. Size is omitted from some rows. Given values are once, few, many or a class for expanded clones.

j_call	d_call	clone_size	v_call	cdr3_aa	cdr3_nt
TRBJ1-3	-	once	TRBV23-1	CASSQSRPQDSGNTIYF	TGCGCCAGCAGTCAATCGAGGCCGCAGGACTCTGGAAACACCATATATTTT
TRBJ2-3	TRBD2	-	TRBV4-3	CASSHVAGPDTQYF	TGCGCCAGCAGCCATGTAGCGGGCCCAGATACGCAGTATTTT
TRBJ2-3	TRBD2	-	TRBV15	CATSRRRGGSWTDTQYF	TGTGCCACCAGCAGACGGAGGGGCGGGAGTTGGACAGATACGCAGTATTTT
TRBJ1-2	-	-	TRBV10-3	CAISEAREFYGYTF	TGTGCCATCAGTGAGGCCAGGGAATTCTATGGCTACACCTTC
TRBJ1-5	-	-	TRBV7-3	CASSLSADQPQHF	TGTGCCAGCAGCTTATCGGCCGATCAGCCCCAGCATTTT
TRBJ1-2	-	few	TRBV29-1	CSVLVHWGETYGYTF	TGCAGCGTCCTAGTTCATTGGGGAGAGACGTATGGCTACACCTTC
TRBJ2-2	-	-	TRBV6-5	CASSWSRSTGELFF	TGTGCCAGCAGTTGGTCCCGAAGCACCGGGGAGCTGTTTTTT
TRBJ1-2	TRBD1	few	TRBV29-1	CSVGTGIQYGYTF	TGCAGCGTTGGGACAGGGATACAGTATGGCTACACCTTC
TRBJ2-5	-	few	TRBV18	CASSPPSRVTQYF	TGTGCCAGCTCACCACCGAGCCGGGTCACCCAGTACTTC
TRBJ1-3	-	-	TRBV4-2	CASNPDHSGNTIYF	TGTGCCAGCAACCCGGACCACTCTGGAAACACCATATATTTT
TRBJ2-5	-	few	TRBV5-4	CASSFSVRGSGETQYF	TGTGCCAGCAGCTTCTCGGTCAGGGGTAGTGGAGAGACCCAGTACTTC
TRBJ2-5	-	-	TRBV7-3	CASSLRGSGTQYF	TGTGCCAGCAGCTTAAGAGGAAGTGGGACCCAGTACTTC
TRBJ1-2	-	few	TRBV5-1	CASSFSGRVYGYTF	TGCGCCAGCAGCTTTTCCGGGCGCGTCTATGGCTACACCTTC
TRBJ1-3	-	few	TRBV7-9	CASSFFSGNTIYF	TGTGCCAGCAGCTTTTTCTCTGGAAACACCATATATTTT
TRBJ2-3	-	-	TRBV7-9	CASSPPPGYTQYF	TGTGCCAGCAGCCCCCCGCCGGGGTATACGCAGTATTTT
TRBJ1-4	-	few	TRBV4-1	CASSQVREKLFF	TGCGCCAGCAGCCAAGTTCGGGAAAAACTGTTTTTT
TRBJ1-2	TRBD1	few	TRBV7-2	CASSPRQGAQLNYGYTF	TGTGCCAGCAGCCCTCGACAGGGGGCCCAACTTAACTATGGCTACACCTTC
TRBJ2-1	TRBD1	few	TRBV30	CACSGQGGNEQFF	TGTGCCTGTTCGGGACAGGGGGGCAATGAGCAGTTCTTC
TRBJ1-6	-	-	TRBV30	CAWIGQGHSPLHF	TGTGCCTGGATCGGGCAGGGACATTCACCCCTCCACTTT
TRBJ1-4	-	-	TRBV7-8	CASSPLTGGKLFF	TGTGCCAGCAGTCCCCTAACGGGGGGAAAACTGTTTTTT
TRBJ2-3	-	-	TRBV5-6	CASSLGAGTQVFTDTQYF	TGTGCCAGCAGCTTGGGGGCCGGGACCCAAGTCTTCACAGATACGCAGTATTTT
TRBJ1-2	-	few	TRBV7-9	CASSYGLSAYTF	TGTGCCAGCAGCTATGGACTGAGCGCCTACACCTTC
TRBJ2-3	TRBD2	-	TRBV5-1	CASSGTGRATDTQYF	TGCGCCAGCTCCGGGACCGGGAGGGCCACAGATACGCAGTATTTT